This TCR beta chain was observed in a study of CD8 T cells in Susac syndrome. Study results and caveats: As acknowledged by the study, its TCR sequencing and HLA analysis included a relatively small number of individuals.

Worth noting for this clonotype: Its antigen is undetermined.

Random hexamers were used to reverse transcribe the RNA input (about 0.5 to 1 ug). One entry per CDR3 protein results from TCRdb running MiXCR on the immunoSEQ multiplex PCR reads. The sample yields approximately 200,000 distinct CDR3 sequences, approximately 90% seen once. CDR3 length: 13 residues. In germline, CDR1 is MNHEY, CDR2 SVGAGI. The ends were cut back, 6 bases at V and 8 bases at J, with 16 bases in the middle. Material: CD8+ T cells from PBMCs. V is TRBV6-5 and J is TRBJ1-2, with D tentatively TRBD1 (5 bases). The sequence was obtained from a human donor with multiple sclerosis. The CDR3 reads CASRPGSLEGYTF. The CDR3 DNA sequence: TGTGCCAGCAGACCAGGGTCGCTGGAAGGCTACACCTTC.